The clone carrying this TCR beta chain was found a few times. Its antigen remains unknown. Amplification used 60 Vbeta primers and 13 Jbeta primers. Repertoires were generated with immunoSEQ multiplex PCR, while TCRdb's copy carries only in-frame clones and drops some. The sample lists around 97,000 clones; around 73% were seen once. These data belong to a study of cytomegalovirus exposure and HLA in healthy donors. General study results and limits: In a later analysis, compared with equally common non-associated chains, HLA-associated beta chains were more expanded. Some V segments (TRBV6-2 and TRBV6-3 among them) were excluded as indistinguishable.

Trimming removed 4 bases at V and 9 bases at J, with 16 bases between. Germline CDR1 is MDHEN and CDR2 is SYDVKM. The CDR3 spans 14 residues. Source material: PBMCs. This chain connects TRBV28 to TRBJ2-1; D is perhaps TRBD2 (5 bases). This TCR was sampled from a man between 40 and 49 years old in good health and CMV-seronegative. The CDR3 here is CASSYTSGSGEQFF. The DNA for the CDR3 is TGTGCCAGCAGTTATACTAGTGGTTCGGGTGAGCAGTTCTTC.